This TCR beta chain was sequenced during a study of cytomegalovirus exposure and HLA in healthy donors. Study overall: Out of 398 genotyped donors, about 76% belonged to the Caucasian-associated ancestry cluster.

For this clone: Its antigen remains unidentified.

General study findings and limits: Most TCR sequences were uncommon, yet certain public TCRs appeared in many donors. Specific recognition of CMV antigens was confirmed in vitro for three chains (all CMV-associated). Productive rates of about 90% or about 30% were seen for most TCR beta V segments in an earlier analysis.

V lost 3 bases and J lost 2; bases outside the gene matches: 11. CDR1 SGHNT and CDR2 YYREEE come from the germline V gene (reference sequence). CDR3 length: 17 amino acids. PCR employed 60 Vbeta and 13 Jbeta primers. Data came from immunoSEQ multiplex PCR; TCRdb stores just in-frame clones and leaves some out. The data contain 210,000 or so clones, 70% to 85% of them seen just once; the ten biggest clones take up more than 0.5%. The receptor was isolated from a woman in her forties in good health and CMV-seronegative. The sample taken for sequencing was PBMCs. The chain has TRBV5-4 and TRBJ2-5; 9 bases are a match to TRBD2. CDR3 sequence (DNA): TGTGCCAGCAGCTCCGGGGGGAGGACTAGCGCGCAAGAGACCCAGTACTTC. This translates into CASSSGGRTSAQETQYF.